This T cell receptor beta chain was sequenced in a study of blood T cell repertoires in COVID-19. Overall study: Sites across the United States, Italy and Spain contributed samples from acute and convalescent COVID-19. T cells, B-cell-depleted T cells, or PBMCs provided the cDNA or gDNA that served as material.

The germline gives CDR1 KGHSH, CDR2 LQKENI. The CDR3 sequence is 15 residues long. The trim removed 3 bases at V and 4 bases at J, leaving 5 bases unmatched. In the authors' methods: It was from reference gene primer amplification that nucleated cell counts were estimated. Clones were sequenced by immunoSEQ multiplex PCR, and TCRdb holds only the in-frame ones, with some missing. The V and J calls and clone size are taken from that table; D and trimming were inferred from the DNA. The table records some 120,000 clones, 82% of them present only once. V is TRBV18 and J is TRBJ2-7; 11 bases line up with TRBD2. This TCR was recovered from a man aged 70-80 years with acute or convalescent COVID-19. Specimen: peripheral blood. CDR3 region: CASSPALAGGYEQYF. The CDR3 DNA reads as TGTGCCAGCTCACCCGCCCTAGCGGGAGGATACGAGCAGTACTTC.